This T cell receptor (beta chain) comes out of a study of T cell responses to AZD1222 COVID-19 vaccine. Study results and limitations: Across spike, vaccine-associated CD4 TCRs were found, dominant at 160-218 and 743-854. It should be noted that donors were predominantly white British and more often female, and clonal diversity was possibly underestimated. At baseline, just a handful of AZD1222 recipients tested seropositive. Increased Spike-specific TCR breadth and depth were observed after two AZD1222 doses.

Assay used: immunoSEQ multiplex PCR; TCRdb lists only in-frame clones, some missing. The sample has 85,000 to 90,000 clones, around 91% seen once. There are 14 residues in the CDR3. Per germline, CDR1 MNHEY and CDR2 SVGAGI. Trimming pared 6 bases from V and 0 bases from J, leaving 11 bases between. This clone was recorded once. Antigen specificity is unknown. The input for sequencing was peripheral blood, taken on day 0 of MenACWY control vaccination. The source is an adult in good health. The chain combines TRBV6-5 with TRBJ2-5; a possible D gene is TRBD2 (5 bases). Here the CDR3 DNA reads TGTGCCAGCAGGCCGGGAAGGTACCAAGAGACCCAGTACTTC. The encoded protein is CASRPGRYQETQYF.